The 13 T cell receptor beta chains reported below all come from one sample, sequenced in a study of radiotherapy plus CTLA-4 blockade in lung cancer. The protocol was immunoSEQ multiplex PCR, while the TCRdb copy is restricted to in-frame clones and leaves out a portion. Of about 95,000 clones listed, 83% are singletons. The sequences come from peripheral blood, collected from a patient treated with radiotherapy plus ipilimumab. Receptor source: a human donor with non-small cell lung cancer who had stable disease on radiotherapy plus ipilimumab.

The genes are TRBV7-3 and TRBJ2-5, with 7 positions matching TRBD2. The V gene end was trimmed by 0 bases and the J gene end by 4 bases; junction bases not matched to a gene: 5. The CDR3 consists of 15 residues. Germline V gene sequence: CDR1 SGHTA, CDR2 FQGTGA. The CDR3 coding sequence is TGTGCCAGCAGCTTAACGGGAGGGGCCGGAGAGACCCAGTACTTC. Amino acid sequence: CASSLTGGAGETQYF.

The chain recombines TRBV27 with TRBJ2-2; D tentatively fits TRBD1 or TRBD2 (5 bases each). Germline V CDR1 and CDR2: MNHEY, SMNVEV (reference sequence). There are 15 residues in the CDR3. The germline V and J ends were trimmed by 6 bases and 1 base, with 12 bases remaining between them. In nucleotides, the CDR3 is TGTGCCAGCAGGTCTCTGGGGGTGAACACCGGGGAGCTGTTTTTT. Translation: CASRSLGVNTGELFF.

The chain links TRBV6-5 to TRBJ2-2; D possibly corresponds to TRBD2 (5 bases). The CDR3 consists of 14 residues. V gave up 6 bases and J gave up 1 base, with 9 bases separating them. Germline CDR1 is MNHEY and CDR2 is SVGAGI. The CDR3 DNA reads as TGTGCCAGCAGAAACGGACTGAACACCGGGGAGCTGTTTTTT. Its translation: CASRNGLNTGELFF.

This CDR3 is CASSLSGGHQPQHF. The CDR3 DNA follows: TGTGCCAGCAGTTTGTCAGGGGGCCATCAGCCCCAGCATTTT. The chain links TRBV28 to TRBJ1-5; 8 positions match TRBD1. Per germline, CDR1 MDHEN and CDR2 SYDVKM. Unmatched junction bases numbered 3, after V lost 3 bases and J lost 5 bases. The CDR3 has 14 amino acids.

This clone was observed once. Compared with germline, one end of the junction differs, possibly owing to a read error. The CDR3 bases are TGTACCAGCAGCATACCAGGGAGGGCGGTGCAGTACTTC. It specifies CTSSIPGRAVQYF. The V gene is TRBV5-4, the J gene TRBJ2-7, with 7 bases aligning to TRBD2. The CDR3 length is 13 residues. The germline CDR1 and CDR2 sequences are SGHNT and YYREEE (reference sequence).

This chain joins TRBV14 and TRBJ1-2, with D hard to call. This CDR3 region has 14 residues. Germline CDR1 is SGHDN and CDR2 is FVKESK. Trimming shortened V by 0 bases and J by 2 bases, and 7 bases separated the two germline ends. The CDR3 is CASSQDHPNYGYTF. Here the CDR3 DNA reads TGTGCCAGCAGCCAAGATCACCCGAACTATGGCTACACCTTC.

J is TRBJ2-3 and V is TRBV20-1; D ambiguous. Looked up from germline, CDR1 is DFQATT and CDR2 is SNEGSKA (reference sequence). This CDR3 has 11 residues. V was clipped by 2 bases and J by 14 bases, with 14 bases between them. The CDR3 coding sequence is TGCAGTGCTAGACTGGCTGAAGGCGCGTATTTT. Protein product: CSARLAEGAYF.

The rearrangement links TRBV5-4 to TRBJ2-1, with D hard to call. V lost 1 base and J lost 9, with 11 bases in between. Per the germline V gene, CDR1 is SGHNT and CDR2 is YYREEE (reference sequence). This CDR3 comprises 13 residues. CDR3 bases: TGTGCCAGCAGCTTGAACTACGACCCTGAGCAGTTCTTC. Translated, it gives CASSLNYDPEQFF.

The chain carries TRBV19 and TRBJ2-3; the match to TRBD1 covers 10 bases. The V gene end was trimmed by 1 base and the J gene end by 4 bases; junction bases not matched to a gene: 2. CDR3 length: 15 amino acids. The V gene's germline CDR1 is LNHDA and CDR2 SQIVND (reference sequence). This CDR3 reads CASSIGDRGSDTQYF. The CDR3 DNA reads as TGTGCCAGTAGTATAGGGGACAGGGGTTCAGATACGCAGTATTTT.

The CDR3 DNA reads as TGTGCCAGCAGCGTGTCAGGGATCTACACCTTC. Protein sequence: CASSVSGIYTF. The V and J genes are TRBV9 and TRBJ1-2; possible D gene TRBD1, 5 bases. This CDR3 contains 11 residues. CDR1 and CDR2 (germline): SGDLS, YYNGEE. V lost 2 bases and J lost 10, with 9 bases in between. The whole variable domain, remainder taken from reference TRBV9 and TRBJ1-2, is DSGVTQTPKHLITATGQRVTLRCSPRSGDLSVYWYQQSLDQGLQFLIQYYNGEERAKGNILERFSAQQFPDLHSELNLSSLELGDSALYFCASSVSGIYTFGSGTRLTVV.

This clone was counted only a few times. The chain recombines TRBV2 with TRBJ1-4; D perhaps matches TRBD1 (5 bases). The V gene's germline CDR1 is SNHLY and CDR2 FYNNEI. CDR3 size: 14 residues. V lost 6 bases, J lost 6 bases, and 14 bases lay in between. CDR3 DNA sequence: TGTGCCAGCAGGACCGGGACCTGGGATGAAAAACTGTTTTTT. Translated, it gives CASRTGTWDEKLFF.

The sample holds a few counts of this clone. The chain carries TRBV10-3 and TRBJ2-7; 8 bases fit TRBD1. V trimming: 6 bases; J trimming: 2 bases; junction bases outside the gene matches: 9. The CDR3 is 15 amino acids. Germline loops: CDR1 ENHRY, CDR2 SYGVKD. The CDR3, as DNA: TGTGCCATCAGGACCGGACAGGGTGGTCCCTACGAGCAGTACTTC. Its translation is CAIRTGQGGPYEQYF.

J is TRBJ2-7 and V is TRBV12-5; TRBD1 agrees at 7 bases. Germline lookup yields CDR1 LGHNT and CDR2 FRNRAP. The CDR3 is 14 residues long. J was trimmed by 3 bases and V by 5 bases; bases with no gene match: 7. DNA for the CDR3: TGTGCTAGTGGTCCCGGGACAGCTGTCTACGAGCAGTACTTC. Its translation is CASGPGTAVYEQYF.